What follows are 17 T cell receptor beta chains derived from one specimen sequenced in a study of blood T cell repertoires in COVID-19. Method: immunoSEQ multiplex PCR; TCRdb's copy keeps in-frame clones and lacks some. The repertoire holds 150,000 to 200,000 clones, with roughly 76% as singletons. The specimen sequenced was peripheral blood. These receptors were collected from a woman in her forties or fifties with active or convalescent COVID-19.

This chain links TRBV7-2 with TRBJ2-7, with 8 bases identical to TRBD2. Per the germline V gene, CDR1 is SGHTA and CDR2 is FQGNSA. The J segment lost 3 bases and the V segment lost 4 bases, leaving 8 bases of the junction unmatched. The length of the CDR3 is 15 residues. The CDR3 DNA follows: TGTGCCAGCAGCTCCCCCCCGGGAGGGGGCTACGAGCAGTACTTC. Its protein product is CASSSPPGGGYEQYF. The full variable domain, in which reference TRBV7-2 and TRBJ2-7 provide the parts outside the CDR3, is GAGVSQSPSNKVTEKGKDVELRCDPISGHTALYWYRQSLGQGLEFLIYFQGNSAPDKSGLPSDRFSAERTGGSVSTLTIQRTQQEDSAVYLCASSSPPGGGYEQYFGPGTRLTVT.

This chain joins TRBV24-1 and TRBJ2-3, with a weak D call TRBD2 (5 bases). V was shortened by 3 bases and J by 2 bases, with 14 bases between the two germline ends. Germline V lookup: CDR1 KGHDR, CDR2 SFDVKD. The CDR3 runs 16 residues. The CDR3: CATSDPSRALTDTQYF. CDR3 coding DNA: TGTGCCACCAGTGATCCTAGCCGGGCCCTCACAGATACGCAGTATTTT.

The V gene is TRBV19, the J gene TRBJ2-1; maybe TRBD2 (5 bases). The CDR3 spans 14 residues. Germline V gives CDR1 LNHDA, CDR2 SQIVND (reference sequence). V shed 4 bases and J shed 4 bases, with 11 bases lying between them. CDR3 in amino acids: CASSTPPGYNEQFF. The CDR3 DNA reads TGTGCCAGTAGTACGCCACCGGGATACAATGAGCAGTTCTTC.

The J gene is TRBJ1-2, the V gene TRBV11-2; perhaps TRBD1 as D (6 bases). V was pared by 3 bases and J by 6 bases, with 11 bases between. This CDR3 is built from 13 residues. CDR1 SGHAT and CDR2 FQNNGV come from the germline V gene. CDR3: CASSLNRVDGYTF. In nucleotides, the CDR3 is TGTGCCAGCAGCTTGAACAGGGTTGATGGCTACACCTTC.

The rearrangement links TRBV6-5 to TRBJ1-1, with a possible D match to TRBD1 (5 bases). This CDR3 has 14 residues. V shed 6 bases and J shed 1 base, with 12 bases lying between them. Germline V gene data show CDR1 as MNHEY and CDR2 as SVGAGI. CDR3 sequence: CASRRDSRNTEAFF. CDR3 coding DNA: TGTGCCAGCAGACGAGACAGCCGGAACACTGAAGCTTTCTTT.

This clone was recorded many times. V gene TRBV4-3 combines with J gene TRBJ2-3; D possibly corresponds to TRBD1 (6 bases). Trimming left V 4 bases short and J 2 bases short, with 13 bases between. The CDR3 has 15 residues. Germline loops: CDR1 LGHNA, CDR2 YSLEER. In DNA, the CDR3 is TGCGCCAGCAGCCTTCGGGACACCCCCACAGATACGCAGTATTTT. As protein: CASSLRDTPTDTQYF.

This chain uses TRBV7-4 with TRBJ2-6; D gene uncertain. The germline V and J ends were trimmed by 7 bases and 0 bases, with 25 bases remaining between them. Germline V lookup: CDR1 SGHVT, CDR2 SQSDAQ. The CDR3 contains 20 residues. The CDR3 spells CASIQQLSIVLNSGANVLTF. The CDR3 DNA reads TGTGCCAGCATCCAACAGCTTAGTATTGTCTTGAACTCTGGGGCCAACGTCCTGACTTTC.

A few counts support this clone. This chain links TRBV2 with TRBJ1-4; the D is unclear. Trimming shortened V by 2 bases and J by 12 bases, and 16 bases separated the two germline ends. The germline V gene has CDR1 SNHLY and CDR2 FYNNEI. The CDR3 sequence is 14 residues long. The CDR3 spells CASSESAGLGELFF. The CDR3, as DNA: TGTGCCAGCAGTGAATCCGCCGGCCTTGGAGAACTGTTTTTT.

The chain employs TRBV14 and TRBJ1-1, with 8 positions matching TRBD1. From germline, CDR1 is SGHDN and CDR2 FVKESK. The CDR3 spans 17 residues. Germline trimming cut 0 bases from V and 1 base from J; bases unmatched to any gene: 7. This chain's CDR3 is CASSQDMAGGWNTEAFF. In DNA form, the CDR3 reads TGTGCCAGCAGCCAAGATATGGCAGGGGGCTGGAACACTGAAGCTTTCTTT.

The rearrangement uses TRBV21-1 and TRBJ2-2; the D segment call TRBD2 is taken from the table without a DNA check. TRBV21-1 is described as a pseudogene. The CDR3 is 16 residues long. CDR3 coding DNA: TGTGCCAGCAGCAAAAGGCTAGCGGGAGTGGTCGGGGAGCTGTTTTTT. It specifies CASSKRLAGVVGELFF.

The chain has TRBV6-5 and TRBJ2-7; D ambiguous. The ends were cut back, 0 bases at V and 7 bases at J, with 16 bases in the middle. The CDR3 has 15 residues. Germline V gene lookup returns CDR1 MNHEY and CDR2 SVGAGI. CDR3 amino acids: CASSYSRTPPREQYF. CDR3 nucleotides: TGTGCCAGCAGTTACTCGAGAACTCCTCCTAGGGAGCAGTACTTC.

The chain carries TRBV24-1 and TRBJ2-3, with 7 bases identical to TRBD1. The CDR3 is 16 amino acids. CDR1 KGHDR and CDR2 SFDVKD come from the germline V gene. The ends lost 2 bases at V and 3 bases at J; junction bases unmatched: 7. CDR3 bases: TGTGCCACCAGTGATTCGGGAAGGGGGCGAACAGATACGCAGTATTTT. Its protein is CATSDSGRGRTDTQYF.

The rearrangement joins TRBV30 to TRBJ1-2; 10 bases agree with TRBD1. The germline CDR1 and CDR2 sequences are GTSNPN and SVGIG (reference sequence). Germline trimming cut 3 bases from V and 5 bases from J; bases unmatched to any gene: 6. The CDR3 has 14 amino acids. CDR3 sequence (DNA): TGTGCCTGGAGCCCGACAGGGGGCGCATATGGCTACACCTTC. Translated: CAWSPTGGAYGYTF.

The rearrangement links TRBV28 to TRBJ2-3; 7 bases map to TRBD1. The V gene end was trimmed by 3 bases and the J gene end by 3 bases; junction bases not matched to a gene: 3. Germline loops: CDR1 MDHEN, CDR2 SYDVKM. The CDR3 has 14 amino acids. CDR3 sequence: CASSFDRVTDTQYF. CDR3 DNA: TGTGCCAGCAGTTTCGACAGGGTTACAGATACGCAGTATTTT.

The V gene is TRBV9, the J gene TRBJ2-3, with D possibly TRBD2 on 6 matching bases. CDR3 length: 13 residues. Germline lookup yields CDR1 SGDLS and CDR2 YYNGEE. V shed 4 bases and J shed 5 bases, with 11 bases lying between them. DNA of the CDR3: TGTGCCAGCAGCTCCCAAGCGGGAGATACGCAGTATTTT. Translating it yields CASSSQAGDTQYF.

This chain connects TRBV12-3 or TRBV12-4 to TRBJ2-7; no reliable D call. The CDR3 length is 10 residues. Trimming stripped 7 bases from V and 3 bases from J, with 4 bases between. CDR3: CASTHYEQYF. The CDR3 DNA reads TGTGCCAGCACCCACTACGAGCAGTACTTC.

The J gene is TRBJ1-2, the V gene TRBV11-1; D is possibly TRBD1 (5 bases). CDR1 and CDR2 (germline): SGHAT, FQDESV (reference sequence). V was cut by 5 bases and J by 1 base, with 8 bases left in between. This CDR3 contains 13 residues. CDR3 protein: CASSQGYNYGYTF. CDR3 coding DNA: TGTGCCAGCAGCCAGGGCTATAACTATGGCTACACCTTC.